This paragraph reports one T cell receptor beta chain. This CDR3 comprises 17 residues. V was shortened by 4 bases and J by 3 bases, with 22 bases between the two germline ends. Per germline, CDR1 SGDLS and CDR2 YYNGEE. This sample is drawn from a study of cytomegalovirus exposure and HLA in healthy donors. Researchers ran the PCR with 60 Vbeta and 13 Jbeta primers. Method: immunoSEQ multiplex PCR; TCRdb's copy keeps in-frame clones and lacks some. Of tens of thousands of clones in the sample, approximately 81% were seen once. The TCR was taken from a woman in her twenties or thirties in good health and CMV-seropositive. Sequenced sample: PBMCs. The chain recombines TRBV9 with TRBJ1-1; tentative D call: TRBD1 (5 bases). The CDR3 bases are TGTGCCAGCAGCATGCTGATCTCAGGACAAGTTTACACTGAAGCTTTCTTT. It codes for CASSMLISGQVYTEAFF.